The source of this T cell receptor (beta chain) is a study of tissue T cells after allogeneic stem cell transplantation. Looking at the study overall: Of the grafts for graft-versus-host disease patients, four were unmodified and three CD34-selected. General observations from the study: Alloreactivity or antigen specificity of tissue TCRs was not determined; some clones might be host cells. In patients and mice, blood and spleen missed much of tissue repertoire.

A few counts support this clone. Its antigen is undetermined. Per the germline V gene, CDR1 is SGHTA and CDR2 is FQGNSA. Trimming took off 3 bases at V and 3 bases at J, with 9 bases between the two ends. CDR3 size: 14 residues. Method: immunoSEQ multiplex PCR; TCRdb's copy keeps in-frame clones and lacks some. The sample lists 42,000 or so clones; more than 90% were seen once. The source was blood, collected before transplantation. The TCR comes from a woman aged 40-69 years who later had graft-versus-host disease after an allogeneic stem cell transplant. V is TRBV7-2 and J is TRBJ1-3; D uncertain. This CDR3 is CASSFGGDGNTIYF. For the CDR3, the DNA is TGTGCCAGCAGCTTCGGAGGTGATGGAAACACCATATATTTT.